Following are 15 T cell receptor beta chains from one sample sequenced in a study of a mutant IDH1 vaccine in newly diagnosed glioma. No cognate antigen is known for these TCRs. The repertoire was sequenced with immunoSEQ multiplex PCR; TCRdb's copy has only in-frame clones and lacks some. The sample carries approximately 28,000 clones, over 80% recorded once. Time point: week 23, last vaccination. The content of each vaccine dose was 300 ug of mutant IDH1 20-mer peptide, and topical imiquimod accompanied it. The source was PBMCs, collected from a glioma patient whose treatment included an IDH1 peptide vaccine. The receptor set was obtained from a young woman with glioma.

This clone was seen only once. This chain connects TRBV7-8 to TRBJ2-1, with D possibly matching TRBD1 (7 bases). The CDR3 sequence is 15 residues long. Per the germline V gene, CDR1 is SGHVS and CDR2 is FQNEAQ. V gave up 3 bases and J gave up 9 bases, with 18 bases separating them. CDR3 sequence reads: CASSFEQGRIGEQFF. CDR3 DNA: TGTGCCAGCAGCTTCGAACAGGGGAGGATCGGTGAGCAGTTCTTC.

The J gene is TRBJ1-2, the V gene TRBV4-1; no firm D call. V was shortened by 2 bases and J by 2 bases, with 6 bases between the two germline ends. Germline CDR1 reads MGHRA; CDR2 reads YSYEKL. CDR3 length: 13 amino acids. CDR3 in amino acids: CASSQNNNYGYTF. CDR3 in DNA: TGCGCCAGCAGCCAAAACAACAACTATGGCTACACCTTC.

The gene calls are TRBV15 and TRBJ2-1; a possible D gene is TRBD2 (5 bases). Germline CDR1 reads LNHNV; CDR2 reads YYDKDF (reference sequence). This CDR3 contains 13 residues. Trimming left V 3 bases short and J 3 bases short, with 6 bases between. This chain's CDR3 is CATSSGNYNEQFF. CDR3 in DNA: TGTGCCACCAGCAGCGGGAACTACAATGAGCAGTTCTTC.

The chain couples TRBV19 to TRBJ2-2; TRBD1 matches 9 bases. CDR3 length equals 17 residues. J lost 4 bases, V lost 0 bases, and 6 bases had no gene match. Germline V gene sequence: CDR1 LNHDA, CDR2 SQIVND (reference sequence). This CDR3 is CASSIETGGVSTGELFF. Here the CDR3 DNA reads TGTGCCAGTAGTATAGAAACAGGGGGCGTGAGCACCGGGGAGCTGTTTTTT.

J is TRBJ2-7 and V is TRBV4-3; D tentatively reads TRBD1 or TRBD2 (5 bases each). This CDR3 spans 15 amino acids. Trimming pared 4 bases from V and 0 bases from J, leaving 13 bases between. Germline V gene lookup returns CDR1 LGHNA and CDR2 YSLEER. CDR3 coding DNA: TGCGCCAGCAGCCCGGGACGGACGAGCTCCTACGAGCAGTACTTC. It specifies CASSPGRTSSYEQYF.

A few counts support this clone. Compared with germline, one end of the junction differs, possibly owing to a read error. The rearrangement links TRBV29-1 to TRBJ2-1; 11 bases are shared with TRBD1. The CDR3 runs 16 residues. Germline CDR1 SQVTM, CDR2 ANQGSEA. CDR3 protein: CSVELSGQGERKAGIF. The CDR3 DNA is TGCAGCGTTGAGTTATCGGGACAGGGGGAACGGAAGGCGGGAATCTTC.

The chain joins TRBV5-6 to TRBJ2-5, with 12 positions matching TRBD2. Unmatched junction bases numbered 11, after V lost 4 bases and J lost 4 bases. The CDR3 is made up of 17 amino acids. Germline-derived CDR1 and CDR2 are SGHDT and YYEEEE. CDR3 sequence: CASSPIASGRALETQYF. The CDR3, as DNA: TGTGCCAGCAGCCCAATAGCTAGCGGGAGGGCCTTAGAGACCCAGTACTTC.

The chain joins TRBV4-2 to TRBJ1-2; TRBD1 is a possible D gene (6 bases). The length of the CDR3 is 15 residues. The germline V gene has CDR1 LGHNA and CDR2 YNFKEQ. Trimming stripped 2 bases from V and 2 bases from J, with 12 bases between. As DNA, the CDR3 is TGTGCCAGCAGCCAATTGGGGGGCGTGAACTATGGCTACACCTTC. This gives the protein CASSQLGGVNYGYTF.

In this sample, this clone turned up a few times. This chain links TRBV30 with TRBJ1-2; unclear D gene. CDR1 and CDR2 (germline): GTSNPN, SVGIG (reference sequence). This CDR3 has 8 amino acids. The chain's CDR3 is CALYGYTF. The CDR3 DNA follows: TGTGCTTTATATGGCTACACCTTC.

The J gene is TRBJ1-1, the V gene TRBV5-4, with D unresolved. There are 14 residues in the CDR3. V was clipped by 0 bases and J by 2 bases, with 8 bases between them. CDR1 SGHNT and CDR2 YYREEE come from the germline V gene (reference sequence). The CDR3 nucleotides are TGTGCCAGCAGCTTGGGGGCCTCAAACACTGAAGCTTTCTTT. It yields the protein CASSLGASNTEAFF.

The chain couples TRBV7-9 to TRBJ2-6; possibly TRBD2 for D (6 bases). Trimming left V 8 bases short and J 1 base short, with 9 bases between. The CDR3 sequence is 14 residues long. The germline gives CDR1 SEHNR, CDR2 FQNEAQ (reference sequence). The CDR3 region is CASGGFSGANVLTF. The CDR3 DNA follows: TGTGCCAGCGGGGGGTTTTCTGGGGCCAACGTCCTGACTTTC.

This clone has a single count. This chain uses TRBV14 with TRBJ2-5; perhaps TRBD2 as D (7 bases). CDR1 is SGHDN and CDR2 is FVKESK in the germline V gene. Deletions cut 3 bases from V and 4 bases from J, with 15 bases between. This CDR3 has 15 residues. The CDR3 reads CASSQRGRLSETQYF. CDR3 nucleotides: TGTGCCAGCAGCCAGCGGGGGCGGCTTTCAGAGACCCAGTACTTC.

This sequence joins TRBV29-1 and TRBJ2-7; no clear D gene. CDR1 is SQVTM, CDR2 ANQGSEA, per germline. Trimming took off 6 bases at V and 5 bases at J, with 17 bases between the two ends. CDR3 length equals 13 residues. The CDR3 DNA reads as TGCAGCGTAGAAACAAGGATACCACACGAGCAGTACTTC. This gives the protein CSVETRIPHEQYF.

J is TRBJ2-2 and V is TRBV5-4; D uncertain. Trimming stripped 3 bases from V and 6 bases from J, with 21 bases between. The CDR3 runs 17 residues. From germline, CDR1 is SGHNT and CDR2 YYREEE (reference sequence). CDR3 sequence (DNA): TGTGCCAGCAGCTCCCCCCCCGGCACCGGGTCGTCCGGGGAGCTGTTTTTT. Translation: CASSSPPGTGSSGELFF.

The V and J genes are TRBV14 and TRBJ1-2; D may be TRBD1 (6 bases). The CDR3 has 15 residues. Germline V CDR1 and CDR2: SGHDN, FVKESK. With 4 bases removed from V and 6 bases from J, the gap between germline ends came to 18 bases. The CDR3 protein is CASSRGQLRQDGYTF. The CDR3 DNA reads TGTGCCAGCAGCCGAGGACAGCTCAGGCAGGATGGCTACACCTTC.